The source of this TCR beta chain is a study of post-analysis software for immune sequencing data. Study at large: Courses of disease covered relapsing-remitting, secondary progressive and progressive-relapsing multiple sclerosis.

With V trimmed by 4 bases and J by 3 bases, 13 bases remained unmatched. CDR1 is MGHRA and CDR2 is YSYEKL in the germline V gene. This CDR3 comprises 17 residues. Note on this clonotype: The antigen remains undetermined.

Each TCR beta cDNA library carried unique molecular identifiers. TCRdb redid the calling of the PCR reads with MiXCR, one entry per CDR3 protein. Of approximately 570,000 distinct CDR3 sequences listed, 44% are singletons. Study conclusions and caveats: With TRBV5-6, TRBV5-1 and TRBV20-1 included, about five TRBV segments were more frequent in patients than in controls.

The gene calls are TRBV4-1 and TRBJ2-3; 7 bases are a match to TRBD2. The specimen sequenced was blood. The clonotype was recovered from a girl aged 5 to 17 with multiple sclerosis. CDR3 loop: CASSPNRREKETDTQYF. CDR3 bases: TGCGCCAGCAGCCCCAATCGGCGGGAGAAGGAAACAGATACGCAGTATTTT.